This entry features one T cell receptor (beta chain) sequence. There is no known antigen for this receptor. Qualities for individual bases were not recorded, and no much larger clone is one base off. Receptors were amplified or captured by the immunoSEQ multiplex PCR assay. T-cell receptor beta chain repertoire sequencing was performed alongside a 770-gene immune expression panel. Imported from immuneACCESS, the table was reduced by TCRdb to in-frame sequences with V and J called. These copies leave out some clones; in studies compared against another copy, an unresolved V gene accounts for under half, and the cause of the remainder is not known. The sample table holds a few thousand clones, of which over 75% were seen once. In total, the top ten clones hold 5.5% to 6% of the sample. A cohort of approximately 39 patients with surgically resected non-small-cell lung cancer, for whom both primary tumor and brain metastasis specimens were available, was included. Archival formalin-fixed, paraffin-embedded tissues were used as the tumor specimens.

This specimen comes from a study of brain metastases from non-small cell lung cancer (dated by TCRdb to about 2019). Study-level background: The study profiled the immune microenvironment of paired resected primary tumors and brain metastases from non-small-cell lung cancer patients.

The study at large found these results: TCR repertoires were found to be largely shared between paired brain metastases and primary tumors, although sparse T-cell densities were observed in the brain metastases. Compared with the matched primary tumors, T-cell clones appeared to be expanded in about two thirds of brain metastases. Lower T-cell infiltration was exhibited by brain metastases compared with primary tumors (P < 0.001).

From cysteine to phenylalanine, the CDR3 is 13 amino acids long. Just CDR3 DNA is preserved here, 39 bases in frame from base 1. Relative to germline, V is missing 3 bases and J is missing 10 bases, with 9 bases of the junction outside any gene match. As encoded in the germline V gene, CDR1 is SQVTM while CDR2 is ANQGSEA. Material: primary lung tumor tissue. Reading the label with the study, this specimen's cell subset or site is: primary lung tumor paired with brain metastasis. The receptor was isolated from a donor at least 40 years old with non-small cell lung cancer. The chain is assembled from TRBV29-1 and TRBJ1-5, and 7 junction bases match TRBD1. The CDR3: CSVESQTGEPQHF. The nucleotide sequence reads TGCAGCGTTGAGTCACAAACAGGGGAACCCCAGCATTTT.